Following are 23 T cell receptor beta chains from one sample sequenced in a study of blood T cell repertoires in COVID-19. TCRdb's copy holds only in-frame clones and misses some; the assay was immunoSEQ multiplex PCR. Here the sample spans about 110,000 clones, around 85% being singletons. Source material: peripheral blood. Receptors originate from a human donor in a cohort sampled during active COVID-19.

The rearrangement joins TRBV7-9 to TRBJ2-3; no firm D call. Germline values: CDR1 SEHNR, CDR2 FQNEAQ (reference sequence). This CDR3 region has 13 residues. V gave up 5 bases and J gave up 8 bases, with 14 bases separating them. DNA of the CDR3: TGTGCCAGCAGCGAAGATCACAGCAGTACGCAGTATTTT. Protein: CASSEDHSSTQYF.

The rearrangement uses TRBV29-1 and TRBJ2-7; D is undetermined. The ends were cut back, 4 bases at V and 4 bases at J, with 8 bases in the middle. The CDR3 has 11 amino acids. In germline, CDR1 is SQVTM, CDR2 ANQGSEA. CDR3 DNA: TGCAGCGTTGGCTCGGGTTACGAGCAGTACTTC. It encodes CSVGSGYEQYF.

This chain links TRBV5-8 with TRBJ1-5; 7 bases map to TRBD1. Germline CDR1 reads SGHTS; CDR2 reads YDEGEE. CDR3 length: 15 residues. V dropped 5 bases and J dropped 2; count of bases not matched to a gene: 7. In nucleotides, the CDR3 is TGTGCCAGCAGACCGACAGGGATGGGCAATCAGCCCCAGCATTTT. Translated: CASRPTGMGNQPQHF.

The chain is built from TRBV30 and TRBJ1-5; 7 bases align to TRBD1. After removal of 5 bases from V and 8 bases from J, the junction contained 6 bases not matched to a gene. CDR3 length: 12 residues. Germline V lookup: CDR1 GTSNPN, CDR2 SVGIG (reference sequence). The CDR3 nucleotides read TGTGCCTGGCAAGGGGGCGGGAAGCCCCAGCATTTT. Translating gives CAWQGGGKPQHF.

This clone showed up just once. This chain joins TRBV7-2 and TRBJ2-1; TRBD2 matches at 7 bases. J gave up 5 bases and V 1 base, and 8 bases lay outside the gene matches. This CDR3 has 16 residues. From germline, CDR1 is SGHTA and CDR2 FQGNSA. CDR3 coding DNA: TGTGCCAGCAGCTTAGACCTAGCGGTGAACCACAATGAGCAGTTCTTC. Its protein is CASSLDLAVNHNEQFF.

J is TRBJ2-5 and V is TRBV24-1; D is possibly TRBD2 (7 bases). CDR3 length: 13 amino acids. The V end was cut by 10 bases, the J end by 5 bases, with 16 bases between. Germline V lookup: CDR1 KGHDR, CDR2 SFDVKD. The CDR3 spells CATGGPSLETQYF. As DNA, the CDR3 is TGTGCCACGGGGGGGCCCTCCCTCGAGACCCAGTACTTC.

V and J are TRBV28 and TRBJ1-5, with TRBD1 identical over 8 bases. V lost 11 bases to trimming and J lost 4 bases; unmatched junction nucleotides: 10. The germline CDR1 and CDR2 sequences are MDHEN and SYDVKM. The CDR3 runs 14 residues. The CDR3 sequence is CAGLRDRKNQPQHF. The CDR3 DNA reads TGTGCCGGACTCCGGGACAGGAAAAATCAGCCCCAGCATTTT. Full variable domain (rest looked up from reference TRBV28 and TRBJ1-5): DVKVTQSSRYLVKRTGEKVFLECVQDMDHENMFWYRQDPGLGLRLIYFSYDVKMKEKGDIPEGYSVSREKKERFSLILESASTNQTSMYLCAGLRDRKNQPQHFGDGTRLSIL.

This rearrangement joins TRBV19 to TRBJ1-5, with 7 bases aligning to TRBD1. V dropped 6 bases and J dropped 3; count of bases not matched to a gene: 11. This CDR3 is built from 16 residues. The germline V gene encodes CDR1 LNHDA and CDR2 SQIVND (reference sequence). CDR3 in amino acids: CASSIRSTGANQPQHF. The CDR3, as DNA: TGTGCCAGTAGCATACGAAGCACAGGGGCCAATCAGCCCCAGCATTTT.

This chain connects TRBV12-3 or TRBV12-4 to TRBJ2-1, with D possibly TRBD2 on 6 matching bases. The CDR3 is 12 amino acids. Trimming pared 9 bases from V and 0 bases from J, leaving 6 bases between. The CDR3 loop reads CASSGSYNEQFF. In nucleotides, the CDR3 is TGTGCCAGTAGCGGCTCCTACAATGAGCAGTTCTTC.

This clone has just a few counts. The genes are TRBV6-1 and TRBJ1-2; TRBD1 is a possible D gene (6 bases). The V gene's germline CDR1 is MNHNS and CDR2 SASEGT. The CDR3 is made up of 15 amino acids. Trimming left V 0 bases short and J 0 bases short, with 8 bases between. The CDR3 DNA follows: TGTGCCAGCAGTGAAGCTACAGGGCCTAACTATGGCTACACCTTC. Protein: CASSEATGPNYGYTF.

This clone was picked up one time. V gene TRBV6-5 combines with J gene TRBJ2-7; possibly TRBD1 for D (5 bases). CDR3 length equals 13 residues. V lost 8 bases, J lost 1 base, and 12 bases lay in between. The germline gives CDR1 MNHEY, CDR2 SVGAGI. The CDR3 DNA is TGTGCCAGCCGGTTCTCAGGGTCCTACGAGCAGTACTTC. Protein sequence: CASRFSGSYEQYF.

The rearrangement joins TRBV7-9 to TRBJ1-3, with D unresolved. CDR3 length equals 15 residues. Per germline, CDR1 SEHNR and CDR2 FQNEAQ (reference sequence). Between the trimmed V and J ends, which lost 1 base and 1 base, there was a span of 8 bases. CDR3 coding DNA: TGTGCCAGCAGCTTAGTCCGAACTTCTGGAAACACCATATATTTT. Residues: CASSLVRTSGNTIYF.

This clone was recorded once. The gene calls are TRBV5-1 and TRBJ2-7, with unresolved D. The CDR3 covers 16 residues. Germline CDR1 and CDR2: SGHRS and YFSETQ. V was pared by 1 base and J by 7 bases, with 21 bases between. CDR3 DNA sequence: TGCGCCAGCAGCTTGACCGCGCAACATGGTACCGGGGAGCAGTACTTC. Amino acids: CASSLTAQHGTGEQYF.

This clone appeared once. The J gene is TRBJ2-5, the V gene TRBV12-3 or TRBV12-4, with D perhaps TRBD2 (6 bases). V lost 8 bases and J 1 base, leaving 8 bases between the germline ends. There are 12 residues in the CDR3. As DNA, the CDR3 is TGTGCCAGCCGGAGGGCCCAAGAGACCCAGTACTTC. Translation: CASRRAQETQYF.

This chain connects TRBV11-1 to TRBJ2-5; the match to TRBD2 covers 9 bases. Per the germline V gene, CDR1 is SGHAT and CDR2 is FQDESV (reference sequence). J lost 1 base, V lost 5 bases, and 8 bases had no gene match. The CDR3 runs to 16 residues. The CDR3 region is CASSQLGLALQETQYF. In DNA form, the CDR3 reads TGTGCCAGCAGCCAACTGGGACTAGCCCTCCAAGAGACCCAGTACTTC.

This clone was counted a single time. V usage is TRBV5-4 and J usage is TRBJ2-1, with TRBD2 matching over 8 bases. Trimming removed 0 bases from V and 0 bases from J; junction bases left unmatched: 2. There are 16 residues in the CDR3. The germline V gene has CDR1 SGHNT and CDR2 YYREEE (reference sequence). This CDR3 is CASSLGAGGSYNEQFF. In DNA, the CDR3 is TGTGCCAGCAGCTTGGGGGCGGGGGGCTCCTACAATGAGCAGTTCTTC. The whole variable domain, filled in from reference TRBV5-4 and TRBJ2-1, reads ETGVTQSPTHLIKTRGQQVTLRCSSQSGHNTVSWYQQALGQGPQFIFQYYREEENGRGNFPPRFSGLQFPNYSSELNVNALELDDSALYLCASSLGAGGSYNEQFFGPGTRLTVL.

The chain joins TRBV2 to TRBJ2-2, with D unresolved. V lost 3 bases and J lost 3, with 8 bases in between. The V gene's germline CDR1 is SNHLY and CDR2 FYNNEI. CDR3 length: 14 amino acids. The CDR3 sequence is CASSDYVYTGELFF. In DNA form, the CDR3 reads TGTGCCAGCAGTGACTATGTTTACACCGGGGAGCTGTTTTTT.

The chain employs TRBV2 and TRBJ2-2, with D possibly matching TRBD2 (6 bases). This CDR3 comprises 15 residues. The V end lost 3 bases, the J end lost 6 bases, and 14 bases lay between the germline ends. In germline, CDR1 is SNHLY, CDR2 FYNNEI. The CDR3 loop reads CASSELGGGAGELFF. CDR3 DNA sequence: TGTGCCAGCAGTGAGTTAGGCGGAGGGGCCGGGGAGCTGTTTTTT.

This chain connects TRBV20-1 to TRBJ2-1, with 9 bases lining up with TRBD2. The J segment lost 0 bases and the V segment lost 3 bases, leaving 6 bases of the junction unmatched. CDR1 is DFQATT and CDR2 is SNEGSKA in the germline V gene (reference sequence). This CDR3 is 16 amino acids long. CDR3 in amino acids: CSASVAGAGSYNEQFF. The CDR3 DNA follows: TGCAGTGCTAGTGTAGCGGGGGCGGGCTCCTACAATGAGCAGTTCTTC.

This CDR3 is CASSLENGRTGGYTF. The CDR3, as DNA: TGTGCCAGCAGTCTCGAGAATGGACGGACTGGGGGCTACACCTTC. The chain combines TRBV6-5 with TRBJ1-2; D unclear. This CDR3 has 15 amino acids. V was shortened by 5 bases and J by 8 bases, with 21 bases between the two germline ends. CDR1 is MNHEY and CDR2 is SVGAGI in the germline V gene.

The rearrangement links TRBV7-3 to TRBJ1-1; D uncertain. V gave up 5 bases and J gave up 2 bases, with 9 bases separating them. CDR3 length: 13 amino acids. Germline V gene lookup returns CDR1 SGHTA and CDR2 FQGTGA. The CDR3 DNA sequence: TGTGCCAGCAGCCCCCGAGGTAACACTGAAGCTTTCTTT. This translates into CASSPRGNTEAFF.

The chain uses TRBV10-3 and TRBJ2-2, with TRBD2 matching 14 bases. V lost 10 bases to trimming and J lost 2 bases; unmatched junction nucleotides: 6. The germline CDR1 and CDR2 sequences are ENHRY and SYGVKD. CDR3 length equals 16 residues. CDR3 bases: TGTGCCAGCCGGACTAGCGGGGGGTATAACACCGGGGAGCTGTTTTTT. This encodes CASRTSGGYNTGELFF.

The chain joins TRBV7-2 to TRBJ2-5; 9 nucleotides line up with TRBD1. Germline V gives CDR1 SGHTA, CDR2 FQGNSA. The CDR3 loop spans 15 amino acids. Unmatched junction bases numbered 9, after V lost 6 bases and J lost 4 bases. CDR3 amino acids: CASRPTGGRGETQYF. DNA of the CDR3: TGTGCCAGCAGACCCACAGGGGGCCGAGGAGAGACCCAGTACTTC.